This T cell receptor (beta chain) was obtained from a study of T cells in localized non-small cell lung cancer. Germline CDR1 SGHRS, CDR2 YFSETQ. Germline trimming cut 4 bases from V and 4 bases from J; bases unmatched to any gene: 6. The CDR3 extends over 14 amino acids. To note about this clone: Antigen specificity is unknown.

Study results and limitations: Uninvolved neighboring lung showed the greatest T cell clonality, exceeding tumor.

Here immunoSEQ multiplex PCR was the method, and the copy in TCRdb shows in-frame clones only, minus some. The sample records more than 2,500 clones, 27% being singletons. The TCR was taken from a female donor older than 55 with stage I squamous cell lung carcinoma. The chain combines TRBV5-1 with TRBJ1-1, with 8 bases matching TRBD1. Specimen: normal lung tissue next to the tumor, collected before any cancer treatment. The CDR3: CASSDTGGSTEAFF. The CDR3 DNA reads TGCGCCAGCAGCGATACAGGGGGGAGCACTGAAGCTTTCTTT.